These 3 T cell receptor beta chains came from one sample sequenced in a study of regulatory T cells in long-lasting Graves disease. Researchers made TCR beta libraries by using iRepertoire HTBI primers and running Arm-PCR on CDR3 regions. TCRdb re-analysed the multiplex PCR reads in MiXCR, keeping a single row per CDR3 protein. The sample lists about half a million distinct CDR3 sequences; about 20% were seen once. Described time point: persistent/refractory GD, antithyroid drugs over 5 years with positive TRAb. PBMC-derived RNA was used for the TCR library. Sequencing was performed on peripheral blood mononuclear cells (PBMCs), taken when the disease was refractory, from a patient treated with antithyroid drugs. The receptors originated from a female donor with Graves disease.

Concerning this clonotype: Compared with germline, one end of the junction differs, possibly owing to a read error. V and J are TRBV15 and TRBJ2-2; TRBD1 or TRBD2 may be the D gene (5 bases each). This CDR3 has 18 amino acids. Per the germline V gene, CDR1 is LNHNV and CDR2 is YYDKDF (reference sequence). This CDR3 reads CATSRDSARGSDTGEPFF. The DNA of the CDR3 is TGTGCCACCAGCAGAGATTCGGCTAGGGGCTCTGACACCGGGGAGCCGTTTTTT.

This clonotype was detected many times. The chain recombines TRBV6-1 with TRBJ1-2; D is possibly TRBD1 (5 bases). The length of the CDR3 is 14 residues. Germline lookup yields CDR1 MNHNS and CDR2 SASEGT. V was cut by 8 bases and J by 2 bases, with 15 bases left in between. CDR3 sequence reads: CASLPGLTNYGYTF. CDR3 DNA sequence: TGTGCCAGCCTCCCGGGACTGACGAACTATGGCTACACCTTC.

The rearrangement joins TRBV27 to TRBJ2-2, with D possibly being TRBD2 (6 bases). V was clipped by 8 bases and J by 1 base, with 11 bases between them. There are 14 residues in the CDR3. Germline V gene lookup returns CDR1 MNHEY and CDR2 SMNVEV (reference sequence). The CDR3 loop is CASGMRGNTGELFF. The CDR3 nucleotides read TGTGCCAGCGGTATGCGGGGGAACACCGGGGAGCTGTTTTTT.